This TCR beta chain derives from a study of sequential checkpoint blockade in melanoma. Turning to the study itself: Each arm's sequence ended with maintenance nivolumab.

The assay was immunoSEQ multiplex PCR, and TCRdb's table has in-frame clones only and misses some. Found here are roughly 9,900 clones, about 50% of them singletons; the top ten hold over 35%. CDR3 length equals 14 residues. J was trimmed by 3 bases and V by 6 bases; bases with no gene match: 5. Germline V lookup: CDR1 MNHEY, CDR2 SMNVEV (reference sequence). This clone was counted once. Treatment denoted: randomized to nivolumab then ipilimumab (arm A) or the reverse (arm B). Sorted cells were live CD3+CD8+, lacking CD19 and CD56, from PBMCs. Sequences were derived from CD8+ T cells sorted from blood (inferred from file names), sampled from a patient given nivolumab and ipilimumab in sequence. This chain connects TRBV27 to TRBJ2-7, with 10 nucleotides matching TRBD2. The origin of this receptor is a human donor with melanoma. The CDR3 is CASRSGGALYEQYF. The CDR3 bases are TGTGCCAGCAGAAGCGGGGGGGCCCTCTACGAGCAGTACTTC.